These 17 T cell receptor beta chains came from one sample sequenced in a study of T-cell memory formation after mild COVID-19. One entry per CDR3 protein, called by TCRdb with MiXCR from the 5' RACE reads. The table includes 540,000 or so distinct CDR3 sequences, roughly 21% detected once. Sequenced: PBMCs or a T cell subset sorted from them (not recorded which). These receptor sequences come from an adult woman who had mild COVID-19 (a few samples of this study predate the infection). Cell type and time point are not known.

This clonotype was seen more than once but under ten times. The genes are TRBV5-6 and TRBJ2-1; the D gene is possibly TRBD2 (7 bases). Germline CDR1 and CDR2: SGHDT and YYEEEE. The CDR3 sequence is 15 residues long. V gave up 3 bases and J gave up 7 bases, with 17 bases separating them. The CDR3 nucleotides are TGTGCCAGCAGCTCCCTCGGGAAGGGGGGGAATGAGCAGTTCTTC. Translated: CASSSLGKGGNEQFF.

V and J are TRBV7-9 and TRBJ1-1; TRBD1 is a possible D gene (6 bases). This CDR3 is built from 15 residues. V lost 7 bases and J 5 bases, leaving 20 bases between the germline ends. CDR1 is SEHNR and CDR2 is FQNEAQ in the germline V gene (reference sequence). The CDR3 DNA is TGTGCCAGCACCCTCGTGGGGGCGGGGTTAACTGAAGCTTTCTTT. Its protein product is CASTLVGAGLTEAFF.

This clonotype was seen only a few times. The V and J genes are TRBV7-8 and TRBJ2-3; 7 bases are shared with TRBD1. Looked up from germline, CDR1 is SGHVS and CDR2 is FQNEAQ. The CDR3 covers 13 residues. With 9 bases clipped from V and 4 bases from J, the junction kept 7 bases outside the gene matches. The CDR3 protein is CASIDRAADTQYF. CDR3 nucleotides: TGTGCCAGTATAGACAGGGCCGCAGATACGCAGTATTTT.

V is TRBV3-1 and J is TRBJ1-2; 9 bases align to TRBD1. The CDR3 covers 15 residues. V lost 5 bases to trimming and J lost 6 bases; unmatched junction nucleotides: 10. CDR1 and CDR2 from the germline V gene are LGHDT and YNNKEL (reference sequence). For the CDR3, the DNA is TGTGCCAGCAGCTCGATCCGGGACAGGGATAATGGCTACACCTTC. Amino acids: CASSSIRDRDNGYTF.

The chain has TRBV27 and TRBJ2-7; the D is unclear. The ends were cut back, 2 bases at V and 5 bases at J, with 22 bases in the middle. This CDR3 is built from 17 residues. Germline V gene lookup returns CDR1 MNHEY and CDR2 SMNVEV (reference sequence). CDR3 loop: CASSLVQPFTSANEQYF. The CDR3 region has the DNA TGTGCCAGCAGTTTAGTGCAGCCTTTCACCAGTGCTAACGAGCAGTACTTC.

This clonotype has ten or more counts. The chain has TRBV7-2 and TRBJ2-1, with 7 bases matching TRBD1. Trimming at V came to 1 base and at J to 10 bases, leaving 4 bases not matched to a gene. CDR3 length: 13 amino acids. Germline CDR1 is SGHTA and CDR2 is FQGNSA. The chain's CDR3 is CASSLGDRAEQFF. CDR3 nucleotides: TGTGCCAGCAGCTTAGGCGACAGGGCGGAGCAGTTCTTC.

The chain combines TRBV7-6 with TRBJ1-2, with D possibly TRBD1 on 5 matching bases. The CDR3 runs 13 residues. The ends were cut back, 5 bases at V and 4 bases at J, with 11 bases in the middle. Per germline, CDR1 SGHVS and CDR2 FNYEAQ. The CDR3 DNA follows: TGTGCCAGCAGCCCGGGGGTTATCTATGGCTACACCTTC. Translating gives CASSPGVIYGYTF.

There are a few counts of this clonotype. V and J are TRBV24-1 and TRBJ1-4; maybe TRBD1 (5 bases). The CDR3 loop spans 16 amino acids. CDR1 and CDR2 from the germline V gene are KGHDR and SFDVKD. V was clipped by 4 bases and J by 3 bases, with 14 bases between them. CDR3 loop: CATSDHTTDANEKLFF. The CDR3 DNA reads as TGTGCCACCAGTGACCACACGACAGATGCTAATGAAAAACTGTTTTTT.

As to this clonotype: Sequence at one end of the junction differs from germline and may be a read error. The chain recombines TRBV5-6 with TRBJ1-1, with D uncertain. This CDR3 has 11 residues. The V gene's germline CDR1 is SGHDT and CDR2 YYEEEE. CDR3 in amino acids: CASSLAGYRVF. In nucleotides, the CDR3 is TGTGCCAGCAGCTTGGCCGGTTATAGGGTGTTT. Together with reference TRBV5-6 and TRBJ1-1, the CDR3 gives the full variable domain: DAGVTQSPTHLIKTRGQQVTLRCSPKSGHDTVSWYQQALGQGPQFIFQYYEEEERQRGNFPDRFSGHQFPNYSSELNVNALLLGDSALYLCASSLAGYRVFGQGTRLTVV.

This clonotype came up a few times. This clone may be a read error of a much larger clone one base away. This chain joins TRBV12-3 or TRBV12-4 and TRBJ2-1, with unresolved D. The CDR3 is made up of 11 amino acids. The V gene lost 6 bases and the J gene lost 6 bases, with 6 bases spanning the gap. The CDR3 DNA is TGTGCCAGCAGATTCGGCAATGAGCAGTTCTTC. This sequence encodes CASRFGNEQFF.

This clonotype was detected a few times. The CDR3: CSASGIRPHEQYF. CDR3 nucleotides: TGCAGTGCTAGCGGGATTCGACCTCACGAGCAGTACTTC. V is TRBV20-1 and J is TRBJ2-7, with D tentatively TRBD2 (5 bases). Germline CDR1 is DFQATT and CDR2 is SNEGSKA (reference sequence). Trimming removed 3 bases at V and 5 bases at J, with 14 bases between. The CDR3 covers 13 residues.

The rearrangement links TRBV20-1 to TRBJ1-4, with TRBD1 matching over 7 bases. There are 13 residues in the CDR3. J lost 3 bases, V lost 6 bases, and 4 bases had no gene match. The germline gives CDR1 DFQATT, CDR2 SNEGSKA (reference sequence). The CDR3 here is CSARQGANEKLFF. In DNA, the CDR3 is TGCAGTGCGAGACAGGGTGCTAATGAAAAACTGTTTTTT.

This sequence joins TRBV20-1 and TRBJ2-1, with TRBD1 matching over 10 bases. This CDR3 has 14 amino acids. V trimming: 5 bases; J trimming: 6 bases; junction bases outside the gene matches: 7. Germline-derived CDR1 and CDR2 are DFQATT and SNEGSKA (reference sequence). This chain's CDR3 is CSARDRGGSNEQFF. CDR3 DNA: TGCAGTGCTCGGGACAGGGGAGGTAGCAATGAGCAGTTCTTC.

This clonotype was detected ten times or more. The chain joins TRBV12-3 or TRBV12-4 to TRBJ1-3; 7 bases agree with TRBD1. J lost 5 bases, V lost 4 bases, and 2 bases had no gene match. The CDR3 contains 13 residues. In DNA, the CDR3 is TGTGCCAGCAGTTCGGGACAGAGAAACACCATATATTTT. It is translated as CASSSGQRNTIYF.

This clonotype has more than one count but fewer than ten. CDR3 sequence (DNA): TGTGCCAGTAGTATTCTACTAATGACAGGTACCTACGAGCAGTACTTC. It is translated as CASSILLMTGTYEQYF. The rearrangement links TRBV19 to TRBJ2-7, with D perhaps TRBD1 (6 bases). The CDR3 is 16 residues long. CDR1 LNHDA and CDR2 SQIVND come from the germline V gene (reference sequence). The germline V and J ends were trimmed by 3 bases and 2 bases, with 17 bases remaining between them.

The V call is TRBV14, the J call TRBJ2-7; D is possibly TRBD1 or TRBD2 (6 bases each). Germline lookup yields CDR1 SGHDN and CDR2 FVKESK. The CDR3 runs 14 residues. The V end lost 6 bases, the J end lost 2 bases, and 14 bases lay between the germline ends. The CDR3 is CASRRGAGPYEQYF. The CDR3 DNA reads TGTGCCAGCAGGAGGGGGGCAGGGCCCTACGAGCAGTACTTC.

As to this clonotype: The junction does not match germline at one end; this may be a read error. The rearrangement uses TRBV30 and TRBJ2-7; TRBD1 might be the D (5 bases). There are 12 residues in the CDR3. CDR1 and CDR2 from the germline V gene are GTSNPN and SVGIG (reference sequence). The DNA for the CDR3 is TGTGCCTGGAGGTTCAGGACAAGCCAGTTGGTTTTC. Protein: CAWRFRTSQLVF.